This TCR beta chain originates from a study of breast tumors, draining lymph nodes, adjacent tissues. Points from the study as a whole: Luminal-like breast cancer showed significantly greater tumor-nontumor repertoire similarity than basal-like breast cancer did. Findings are consistent with lymph node origin and intratumoral expansion of most tumor T cells. Compared with lymph nodes, tumors were less diverse; compared with nontumor tissue, more. Tumor T cell lymph node origin was a supported hypothesis, not proven.

This clonotype was seen many times. Its antigen is currently unknown. Axillary draining lymph nodes of breast cancer patients supplied the node samples. TCRdb reprocessed the multiplex PCR reads via MiXCR and lists one record per CDR3 protein. The data show about 200,000 distinct CDR3 sequences, with approximately 33% seen just once and 4% to 5.5% held by the top ten. This receptor was identified in a female donor with breast cancer. Some clones in this sample may be carry-over from other donors' samples. The sequencing sample was made of axillary lymph node tissue.

The CDR3 bases are TGCAGCGTTGGAGGGACAGGGAGGTTCGAGCAGTACTTC. This encodes CSVGGTGRFEQYF. J is TRBJ2-7 and V is TRBV29-1; 9 bases fit TRBD1. V was clipped by 4 bases and J by 6 bases; unmatched bases: 7. This CDR3 comprises 13 residues. The germline V gene encodes CDR1 SQVTM and CDR2 ANQGSEA.